These 24 T cell receptor beta chains share one sample of origin, sequenced in a study of T cells in Graves' hyperthyroidism and ophthalmopathy. RNA transcripts gave rise to amplified TCR beta CDR3 regions. During a first-round RT-PCR of the TCR CDR3, the HTBI primer set was used. A single record per CDR3 protein comes from TCRdb applying MiXCR to the multiplex PCR reads. The data show about 570,000 distinct CDR3 sequences, more than 45% seen once. Sequencing used peripheral blood or thyroid tissue (not recorded which). The receptors shown here come from an adult woman with Graves' disease, either hyperthyroidism or ophthalmopathy (not recorded which).

This clonotype was recorded many times. This chain uses TRBV20-1 with TRBJ1-1; possible D gene TRBD1, 5 bases. Germline CDR1 DFQATT, CDR2 SNEGSKA (reference sequence). V gave up 3 bases and J gave up 1 base, with 9 bases separating them. This CDR3 is built from 13 residues. The CDR3 nucleotides are TGCAGTGCTAGCCGACAGCCGAACACTGAAGCTTTCTTT. Amino acids: CSASRQPNTEAFF.

This clonotype has a count of ten or more. The V gene is TRBV12-3 or TRBV12-4, the J gene TRBJ1-5, with D possibly TRBD1 on 6 matching bases. The CDR3 has 16 amino acids. The ends were cut back, 2 bases at V and 0 bases at J, with 11 bases in the middle. CDR3 nucleotides: TGTGCCAGCAGTTTATGGGACACCTATAGCAATCAGCCCCAGCATTTT. As protein: CASSLWDTYSNQPQHF.

Many counts were recorded for this clonotype. The chain couples TRBV11-2 to TRBJ2-2; a possible D gene is TRBD2 (6 bases). Germline assignment: CDR1 SGHAT and CDR2 FQNNGV. The CDR3 runs 16 residues. Trimming removed 2 bases at V and 2 bases at J, with 12 bases between. CDR3 bases: TGTGCCAGCAGCTTACCGAGGGACTTTAACACCGGGGAGCTGTTTTTT. Amino acids: CASSLPRDFNTGELFF.

At least ten counts were recorded for this clonotype. Here the CDR3 DNA reads TGTGCCAGCAGTCCTCTAGGGCTCAATTCACCCCTCCACTTT. Its translation: CASSPLGLNSPLHF. The genes are TRBV6-5 and TRBJ1-6; D gene uncertain. The CDR3 is 14 amino acids. V was shortened by 5 bases and J by 7 bases, with 12 bases between the two germline ends. The germline gives CDR1 MNHEY, CDR2 SVGAGI.

Ten or more counts support this clonotype. The rearrangement links TRBV7-9 to TRBJ2-7, with 7 bases aligning to TRBD1. Trimming removed 5 bases from V and 2 bases from J; junction bases left unmatched: 12. Germline loops: CDR1 SEHNR, CDR2 FQNEAQ (reference sequence). The CDR3 spans 16 residues. The CDR3 sequence is CASSGGRGRSAYEQYF. The CDR3 DNA follows: TGTGCCAGCAGCGGAGGTAGGGGGCGTTCCGCCTACGAGCAGTACTTC. The full variable domain, in which reference TRBV7-9 and TRBJ2-7 provide the parts outside the CDR3, is DTGVSQNPRHKITKRGQNVTFRCDPISEHNRLYWYRQTLGQGPEFLTYFQNEAQLEKSRLLSDRFSAERPKGSFSTLEIQRTEQGDSAMYLCASSGGRGRSAYEQYFGPGTRLTVT.

For this clonotype: Because it lacks the conserved phenylalanine or tryptophan at the end, this CDR3 is likely a read error. J is TRBJ1-1 and V is TRBV7-2; D not resolved. Trimming left V 2 bases short and J 6 bases short, with 10 bases between. Germline V gives CDR1 SGHTA, CDR2 FQGNSA. This CDR3 spans 13 amino acids. The CDR3 sequence is CASSLYEHAEAFS. The DNA of the CDR3 is TGTGCCAGCAGCTTATACGAGCACGCTGAAGCTTTCTCT.

This sequence joins TRBV10-3 and TRBJ1-6; no definite D call. Germline loops: CDR1 ENHRY, CDR2 SYGVKD. This CDR3 has 9 amino acids. V dropped 8 bases and J dropped 16 bases, with 9 bases sitting between them. In DNA, the CDR3 is TGTGCCATCGCACTAAAACTCCACTTT. It translates to CAIALKLHF.

This chain joins TRBV10-3 and TRBJ1-2; 7 positions agree with TRBD1. This CDR3 spans 14 amino acids. With 9 bases clipped from V and 3 bases from J, the junction kept 10 bases outside the gene matches. In germline, CDR1 is ENHRY, CDR2 SYGVKD. CDR3 DNA sequence: TGTGCCATTGCCAACAGGGGACGGGACTATGGCTACACCTTC. Translating gives CAIANRGRDYGYTF.

This clonotype was seen repeatedly, ten times or more. The rearrangement links TRBV12-3 or TRBV12-4 to TRBJ1-5; 8 bases match TRBD1. The CDR3 spans 14 residues. The trim removed 6 bases at V and 6 bases at J, leaving 7 bases unmatched. The CDR3 bases are TGTGCCAGCAGACCGACAGGGGACGGTCAGCCCCAGCATTTT. Translated: CASRPTGDGQPQHF.

The chain recombines TRBV20-1 with TRBJ1-2, with TRBD1 as a possible D gene (6 bases). The germline V gene encodes CDR1 DFQATT and CDR2 SNEGSKA (reference sequence). The CDR3 spans 13 residues. The V end was cut by 0 bases, the J end by 6 bases, with 11 bases between. The CDR3 DNA reads as TGCAGTGCTAGAGATCGTCACAGGGATGGCTACACCTTC. Its protein is CSARDRHRDGYTF.

This clonotype was counted many times. The chain joins TRBV9 to TRBJ2-5; perhaps TRBD2 as D (6 bases). The CDR3 length is 13 residues. CDR1 is SGDLS and CDR2 is YYNGEE in the germline V gene. V lost 7 bases and J 7 bases, leaving 17 bases between the germline ends. The CDR3 DNA reads as TGTGCCAGCGGCCGGGACTCCTTGAGGACCCAGTACTTC. As protein: CASGRDSLRTQYF.

The V and J genes are TRBV10-2 and TRBJ2-2; D possibly uses TRBD1 or TRBD2 (5 bases each). CDR1 is WSHSY and CDR2 is SAAADI in the germline V gene. This CDR3 is 15 amino acids long. V was clipped by 5 bases and J by 6 bases, with 16 bases between them. This CDR3 is CASSLGRGDPGELFF. In DNA, the CDR3 is TGCGCCAGCAGTCTGGGGCGAGGGGATCCCGGGGAGCTGTTTTTT.

V gene TRBV20-1 combines with J gene TRBJ1-2; tentative D call: TRBD1 (5 bases). The CDR3 sequence is 16 residues long. V lost 1 base, J lost 1 base, and 16 bases lay in between. Germline V gene lookup returns CDR1 DFQATT and CDR2 SNEGSKA (reference sequence). The CDR3 loop is CSARGGRWALNYGYTF. The CDR3 DNA reads TGCAGTGCTAGAGGGGGGAGGTGGGCCCTTAACTATGGCTACACCTTC.

This clonotype was seen repeatedly, ten times or more. The chain employs TRBV6-1 and TRBJ2-7; 7 bases align to TRBD1. This CDR3 region has 15 residues. V dropped 6 bases and J dropped 5; count of bases not matched to a gene: 13. Germline CDR1 is MNHNS and CDR2 is SASEGT. The DNA of the CDR3 is TGTGCCAGCAGGACAGGACAGGCCCTTCGCGACGAGCAGTACTTC. Its translation is CASRTGQALRDEQYF.

V gene TRBV29-1 combines with J gene TRBJ2-5; 11 bases agree with TRBD2. CDR1 SQVTM and CDR2 ANQGSEA come from the germline V gene. V shed 6 bases, J shed 5 bases, and the junction held 2 bases outside the gene matches. The CDR3 is made up of 12 amino acids. CDR3 sequence: CSVRLAGETQYF. CDR3 sequence (DNA): TGCAGCGTCCGACTAGCGGGGGAGACCCAGTACTTC.

CDR3 DNA sequence: TGTGCCAGCAGCTCGGACAGGGGGGATCAGTATGGCTACACCTTC. Translation: CASSSDRGDQYGYTF. V gene TRBV5-5 combines with J gene TRBJ1-2; TRBD1 aligns across 10 bases. The germline V gene has CDR1 SGHKS and CDR2 YYEKEE (reference sequence). The V and J ends lost 3 bases and 5 bases, in that order; junction bases with no gene match: 7. The CDR3 has 15 amino acids. The complete variable domain, with remaining parts taken from reference TRBV5-5 and TRBJ1-2, reads DAGVTQSPTHLIKTRGQQVTLRCSPISGHKSVSWYQQVLGQGPQFIFQYYEKEERGRGNFPDRFSARQFPNYSSELNVNALLLGDSALYLCASSSDRGDQYGYTFGSGTRLTVV.

On this clonotype: A much larger clone lies one base from this, so it may be a read error. The chain is built from TRBV9 and TRBJ1-6, with D possibly TRBD1 on 6 matching bases. The CDR3 totals 15 residues. Trimming left V 4 bases short and J 11 bases short, with 19 bases between. The V gene's germline CDR1 is SGDLS and CDR2 YYNGEE. CDR3 amino acids: CASSTTDSAGPPLHF. CDR3 nucleotide sequence: TGTGCCAGCAGCACCACGGACAGTGCGGGACCACCCCTCCACTTT.

This clonotype was observed a handful of times. The CDR3 region is CASSSAPAGDTDTQYF. CDR3 DNA: TGTGCCAGTAGTTCTGCGCCGGCGGGAGACACAGATACGCAGTATTTT. The chain employs TRBV19 and TRBJ2-3, with 7 bases lining up with TRBD2. V dropped 5 bases and J dropped 2; count of bases not matched to a gene: 10. The CDR3 runs to 16 residues. CDR1 LNHDA and CDR2 SQIVND come from the germline V gene (reference sequence).

This clonotype came up many times. The chain uses TRBV20-1 and TRBJ1-1, with a weak D call TRBD1 (5 bases). Germline assignment: CDR1 DFQATT and CDR2 SNEGSKA (reference sequence). CDR3 length equals 12 residues. V was trimmed by 0 bases and J by 8 bases, leaving 10 bases between them. The CDR3 bases are TGCAGTGCTAGAGAGGGGGGGATAGAAGCTTTCTTT. Translation gives CSAREGGIEAFF.

In its sample, this clonotype was seen once. V and J are TRBV2 and TRBJ1-1; D is uncertain. V shed 2 bases and J shed 5 bases, with 12 bases lying between them. The CDR3 has 14 amino acids. Germline V gives CDR1 SNHLY, CDR2 FYNNEI. The CDR3 is CASSESAVWTEAFF. Written as DNA, the CDR3 is TGTGCCAGCAGTGAATCCGCGGTATGGACTGAAGCTTTCTTT.

The genes are TRBV7-2 and TRBJ2-5; 8 nucleotides line up with TRBD1. Germline values: CDR1 SGHTA, CDR2 FQGNSA. The CDR3 has 15 amino acids. J gave up 7 bases and V 1 base, and 8 bases lay outside the gene matches. CDR3 sequence (DNA): TGTGCCAGCAGCTTAGAGGGGACAGGCCCAGGGACCCAGTACTTC. Translated: CASSLEGTGPGTQYF.

This clonotype was counted many times. A read error may produce the germline difference seen at one junction end. V gene TRBV12-3 or TRBV12-4 combines with J gene TRBJ1-5, with D possibly TRBD1 on 5 matching bases. This CDR3 region has 14 residues. The DNA of the CDR3 is TGTGCCAGCACTTTAAGGGACAGCAATCAGCCCCAGCATTTT. Its protein is CASTLRDSNQPQHF.

This clonotype was seen ten or more times. V gene TRBV12-3 or TRBV12-4 combines with J gene TRBJ1-1; possibly TRBD1 for D (6 bases). V lost 1 base and J 3 bases, leaving 9 bases between the germline ends. The CDR3 has 14 residues. The CDR3 sequence: CASSLVGGYTEAFF. As DNA, the CDR3 is TGTGCCAGCAGTTTAGTTGGGGGCTACACTGAAGCTTTCTTT.

The chain has TRBV29-1 and TRBJ2-7; weak D call: TRBD1 (6 bases). The CDR3 is 12 residues long. Per the germline V gene, CDR1 is SQVTM and CDR2 is ANQGSEA. The CDR3: CSLTRGHLEQYF. CDR3 DNA: TGCAGTTTAACCAGGGGCCACCTCGAGCAGTACTTC.